This T cell receptor (beta chain) emerged from a study of blood T cell repertoires in COVID-19 (dated by TCRdb to 2018 to 2021). In the study overall: The collaborator samples originated in the United States, Italy and Spain and spanned the acute and convalescent phases of COVID-19. The material from the prospective study consisted of cDNA or gDNA derived from T cells, B-cell-depleted T cells, or PBMCs. Deeply sampled blood TCRbeta repertoires from subjects exposed to, actively infected with, or recovered from COVID-19 were included in the dataset. The repertoires were made available in a free public database intended to serve as a resource for research on the immune response to SARS-CoV-2. Samples were obtained from the ongoing ImmuneRACE study (first 160 participants) and from approximately 1,200 subjects provided by 6 global collaborators. Sample metadata almost always included a de-identified subject ID, COVID-19 status, age in years and sex. Where available, HLA class I and class II types were taken from metadata supplied by the sample provider and were not determined by assay-based typing. On the study overall, not on this receptor specifically: How much clinical and demographic metadata was included differed by source and by participant, and the metadata was provided uncurated.

A remark on this clone: Its target antigen remains unknown. No base qualities exist here, and no much larger clone lies one base off it.

The CDR3, from cysteine to phenylalanine, totals 15 residues. Just CDR3 DNA is preserved here, 45 bases in frame from base 1. CDR1 SGHRS and CDR2 YFSETQ are derived from the germline V gene. V gives up 0 bases and J gives up 9 bases, and the segment between their germline ends measures 16 bases. The immunoSEQ Assay, a bias-controlled multiplex PCR, was used to amplify TCRbeta CDR3 regions from genomic DNA. The authors' pipeline ran thus. The number of nucleated cells in each sample was estimated from the amplification of reference gene primers within the assay. To quantify the absolute abundance of each unique TCRbeta CDR3 rearrangement, sequence reads were collapsed and filtered. For each sample, productive Simpson clonality was calculated as the square root of Simpson's diversity index across productive rearrangements. This immuneACCESS table, as held by TCRdb, lists in-frame sequences with V and J called but not all clones. Of the missing ones, under half trace to an unresolved V gene in checked studies; the others have no known cause. V and J calls and clone size come straight from that table; D and trimming were deduced from the DNA. The sample table lists 350,000 to 400,000 clones, roughly 90% of them with a count of one. The ten largest clones take up 0.95% to 1% of the sample.

Participants in the prospective study were aged roughly 18 to 100 years, lived in about two dozen United States geographic areas, and enrolled through a virtual design. To assign participants to cohorts, the prospective study relied on clinical history that participants themselves reported in a screening survey and a study questionnaire. In the prospective study, whole blood, serum and a nasopharyngeal or oropharyngeal swab were collected from each participant by mobile phlebotomists. Participants in the prospective study had the option to provide additional blood draws and questionnaires over an approximately 2-month period. Before DNA extraction, blood samples from the prospective study were shipped at room temperature or frozen.

The sequencing input was PBMCs or T cells enriched from blood (not recorded which). The sequence is built from TRBV5-1 and TRBJ2-1; TRBD2 is a possible D gene, resting on 5 matching bases. The TCR sequence derives from a woman under 40 with acute COVID-19. The base sequence is TGCGCCAGCAGCTTGGTCGTGGACTCGCAATCTGAGCAGTTCTTC. It specifies CASSLVVDSQSEQFF.